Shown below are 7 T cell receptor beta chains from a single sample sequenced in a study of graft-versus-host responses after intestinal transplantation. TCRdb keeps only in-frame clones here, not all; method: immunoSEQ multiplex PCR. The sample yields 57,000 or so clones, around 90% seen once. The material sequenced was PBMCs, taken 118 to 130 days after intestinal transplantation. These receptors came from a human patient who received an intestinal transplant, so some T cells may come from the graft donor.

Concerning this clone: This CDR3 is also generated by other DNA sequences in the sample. DNA for the CDR3: TGTGCCAGCAGCTTTGGCACCGGAACCTACGAGCAGTACTTC. It is translated as CASSFGTGTYEQYF. The V call is TRBV7-6, the J call TRBJ2-7, with no clear D. The germline CDR1 and CDR2 sequences are SGHVS and FNYEAQ. The CDR3 covers 14 residues. V shed 3 bases and J shed 2 bases, with 11 bases lying between them.

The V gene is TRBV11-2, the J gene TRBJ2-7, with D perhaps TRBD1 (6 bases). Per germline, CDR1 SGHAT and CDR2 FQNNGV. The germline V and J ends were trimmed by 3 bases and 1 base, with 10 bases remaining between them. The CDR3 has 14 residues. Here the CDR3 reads CASSFGTISYEQYF. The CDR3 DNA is TGTGCCAGCAGCTTTGGGACAATTTCCTACGAGCAGTACTTC. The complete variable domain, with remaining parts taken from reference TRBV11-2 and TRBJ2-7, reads EAGVAQSPRYKIIEKRQSVAFWCNPISGHATLYWYQQILGQGPKLLIQFQNNGVVDDSQLPKDRFSAERLKGVDSTLKIQPAKLEDSAVYLCASSFGTISYEQYFGPGTRLTVT.

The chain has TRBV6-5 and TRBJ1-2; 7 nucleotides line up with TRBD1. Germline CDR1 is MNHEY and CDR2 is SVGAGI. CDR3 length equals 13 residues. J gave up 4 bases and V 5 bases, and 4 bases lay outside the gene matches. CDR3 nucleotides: TGTGCCAGCAGTCCGGGACAGTTCTATGGCTACACCTTC. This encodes CASSPGQFYGYTF.

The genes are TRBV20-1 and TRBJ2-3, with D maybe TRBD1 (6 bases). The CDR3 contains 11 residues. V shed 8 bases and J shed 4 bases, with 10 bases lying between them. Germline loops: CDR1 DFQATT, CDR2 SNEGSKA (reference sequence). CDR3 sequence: CSTGSADTQYF. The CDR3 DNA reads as TGCAGTACAGGGTCCGCAGATACGCAGTATTTT.

The CDR3 region has the DNA TGTGCCAGCAGTCCGAGGGGTTTAGACTATGGCTACACCTTC. Its translation: CASSPRGLDYGYTF. The V and J genes are TRBV6-1 and TRBJ1-2; the D gene is possibly TRBD1 (5 bases). Per germline, CDR1 MNHNS and CDR2 SASEGT. The CDR3 runs to 14 residues. V lost 5 bases and J 3 bases, leaving 13 bases between the germline ends.

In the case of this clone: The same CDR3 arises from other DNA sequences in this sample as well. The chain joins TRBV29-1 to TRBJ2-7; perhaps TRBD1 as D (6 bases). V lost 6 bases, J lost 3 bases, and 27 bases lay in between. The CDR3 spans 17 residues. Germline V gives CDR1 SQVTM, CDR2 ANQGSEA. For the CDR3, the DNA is TGCAGCGTCCTGGAAGCACGCCCCGGGACATTCTTCTACGAGCAGTACTTC. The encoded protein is CSVLEARPGTFFYEQYF.

CDR3 bases: TGTGCCAGCAGTTTCCAGGGGGTTACTAATGAAAAACTGTTTTTT. It is translated as CASSFQGVTNEKLFF. This sequence joins TRBV6-6 and TRBJ1-4; the match to TRBD1 covers 7 bases. The trim removed 4 bases at V and 2 bases at J, leaving 4 bases unmatched. The germline V gene has CDR1 MNHNY and CDR2 SVGAGI (reference sequence). The CDR3 is made up of 15 amino acids.